This is a list of T cell receptor beta chains from one sample in a study of lymphopenia after photon versus proton radiotherapy. Using immunoSEQ multiplex PCR, the repertoire was profiled, and TCRdb retains in-frame clones only, with some absent. The sample lists about 50,000 clones, more than 70% occurring once. The source was peripheral blood, collected from a patient treated with photon-based radiotherapy. The source is a man in his fifties with gastric cancer. Both conserved end residues are part of each CDR3. Fields, in order: J gene, V gene, D gene, clone size, CDR3 protein, CDR3 DNA. D genes are given only for firm matches. Not every row has a clone size; where given, it reads once, few, many or a size class.

TRBJ1-3 | TRBV7-8 | TRBD1 | once | CASNPTGATGNTIYF | TGTGCCAGCAACCCAACAGGGGCCACTGGAAACACCATATATTTT
TRBJ1-5 | TRBV2 | - | - | CASSEARGIQPQHF | TGTGCCAGCAGTGAAGCCAGGGGTATCCAGCCCCAGCATTTT
TRBJ2-2 | TRBV5-1 | TRBD1 | - | CASRPPSTGHTGELFF | TGCGCCAGCAGACCACCTTCGACAGGGCACACCGGGGAGCTGTTTTTT
TRBJ2-5 | TRBV5-1 | TRBD1 | - | CASSSTGGSETQYF | TGTGCCAGCAGCTCGACAGGGGGTTCAGAGACCCAGTACTTC
TRBJ1-1 | TRBV30 | - | - | CAWRSIGGRNTEAFF | TGTGCCTGGAGAAGCATCGGGGGGAGGAACACTGAAGCTTTCTTT
TRBJ1-5 | TRBV19 | - | - | CASGQSSNQPQHF | TGTGCCAGTGGACAGTCAAGCAATCAGCCCCAGCATTTT
TRBJ1-2 | TRBV6-5 | TRBD1 | - | CASSPQAGQGGYTF | TGTGCCAGCAGCCCACAGGCGGGACAGGGAGGCTACACCTTC
TRBJ2-3 | TRBV21-1 | - | - | CARRGQVTDTQYF | TGTGCCAGACGAGGGCAGGTCACAGATACGCAGTATTTT
TRBJ1-1 | TRBV5-8 | - | - | CASSLWIGVVGTEAFF | TGTGCCAGCAGCTTGTGGATCGGGGTTGTAGGAACTGAAGCTTTCTTT
TRBJ1-2 | TRBV11-1 | TRBD1 | - | CASSPRQGVGYTF | TGTGCCAGCAGCCCGCGACAGGGAGTGGGCTACACCTTC
TRBJ2-7 | TRBV6-5 | - | - | CASRRGGSQTYEQYF | TGTGCCAGCAGGAGGGGCGGTTCGCAAACCTACGAGCAGTACTTC
TRBJ2-2 | TRBV5-4 | TRBD2 | once | CASSSAGVNTGELFF | TGTGCCAGCAGTTCAGCGGGAGTTAACACCGGGGAGCTGTTTTTT
TRBJ1-1 | TRBV18 | - | - | CASGRGNTEAFF | TGTGCCAGCGGCCGGGGGAACACTGAAGCTTTCTTT
TRBJ2-3 | TRBV2 | TRBD2 | - | CARGGGRTDTQYF | TGTGCCCGCGGCGGGGGACGCACAGATACGCAGTATTTT
TRBJ2-3 | TRBV5-1 | - | - | CASSLDDTQYF | TGCGCCAGCAGCTTGGACGATACGCAGTATTTT
TRBJ1-1 | TRBV14 | - | - | CASSQEGGRVVTEAFF | TGTGCCAGCAGCCAAGAGGGCGGCAGGGTGGTAACTGAAGCTTTCTTT
TRBJ2-3 | TRBV18 | TRBD2 | - | CASSLTEWTSGRADTQYF | TGTGCCAGCTCACTTACGGAATGGACTAGCGGGAGGGCAGATACGCAGTATTTT
TRBJ1-1 | TRBV29-1 | TRBD1 | once | CSVRTGGNTEAFF | TGCAGCGTTCGGACAGGGGGGAACACTGAAGCTTTCTTT
TRBJ2-1 | TRBV30 | TRBD2 | - | CAWSATAGTRAFF | TGTGCCTGGAGTGCTACTGCCGGGACTAGAGCGTTCTTC
TRBJ2-7 | TRBV10-2 | TRBD1 | - | CASSAGTDYEQYF | TGCGCCAGCAGCGCCGGGACAGATTACGAGCAGTACTTC
TRBJ2-7 | TRBV4-1 | - | medium-sized | CASSQESGIAYEQYF | TGCGCCAGCAGCCAAGAGTCTGGAATCGCCTACGAGCAGTACTTC
TRBJ1-3 | TRBV7-2 | TRBD1 | - | CASRPGQGKGNTIYF | TGTGCCAGCAGGCCCGGACAGGGGAAAGGAAACACCATATATTTT
TRBJ2-1 | TRBV5-1 | - | - | CASSWGLAFYNEQFF | TGCGCCAGCAGCTGGGGGCTAGCGTTTTACAATGAGCAGTTCTTC
TRBJ1-5 | TRBV18 | TRBD1 | - | CASSPDRGNQPQHF | TGTGCCAGCTCCCCCGACAGGGGCAATCAGCCCCAGCATTTT
TRBJ2-3 | TRBV30 | TRBD2 | - | CAWSVPGLAVTDTQYF | TGTGCCTGGAGTGTACCTGGACTAGCGGTCACAGATACGCAGTATTTT
TRBJ2-3 | TRBV28 | TRBD1 | - | CASSSRGDRDTDTQYF | TGTGCCAGCAGTTCCAGGGGGGACAGGGACACAGATACGCAGTATTTT
TRBJ2-5 | TRBV13 | - | - | CASSPRTIWGETQYF | TGTGCCAGCAGCCCCAGGACCATTTGGGGAGAGACCCAGTACTTC
TRBJ2-7 | TRBV5-1 | - | - | CASSLTTGAYYEQYF | TGCGCCAGCAGCTTGACGACAGGCGCTTACTACGAGCAGTACTTC
TRBJ2-5 | TRBV29-1 | - | - | CSVDRGSQETQYF | TGCAGCGTTGACAGGGGAAGCCAAGAGACCCAGTACTTC
TRBJ2-7 | TRBV11-2 | TRBD1 | - | CASSLGGTGTYEQYF | TGTGCCAGCAGCTTAGGAGGGACAGGGACCTACGAGCAGTACTTC
TRBJ2-3 | TRBV5-1 | - | - | CASSFSAGRTDTQYF | TGCGCCAGCAGCTTCTCGGCAGGCCGCACAGATACGCAGTATTTT
TRBJ1-4 | TRBV7-9 | TRBD1 | - | CASSPRGRANEKLFF | TGTGCCAGCAGCCCGAGGGGGCGAGCTAATGAAAAACTGTTTTTT
TRBJ1-1 | TRBV4-1 | - | - | CASSQDRDGGRTEAFF | TGCGCCAGCAGCCAAGACCGGGACGGAGGGAGGACTGAAGCTTTCTTT
TRBJ2-1 | TRBV5-6 | - | - | CASSVPLSTLHNEQFF | TGTGCCAGCAGCGTGCCCCTAAGTACCCTACACAATGAGCAGTTCTTC
TRBJ1-2 | TRBV29-1 | - | - | CSVGGGGGYTF | TGCAGCGTTGGGGGGGGCGGTGGCTACACCTTC
TRBJ2-4 | TRBV6-4 | TRBD2 | - | CASSQGGREGENIQYF | TGTGCCAGCAGCCAAGGTGGGCGGGAGGGCGAAAACATTCAGTACTTC
TRBJ1-1 | TRBV5-6 | TRBD1 | - | CASRDGTVTEAFF | TGTGCCAGCAGGGATGGGACAGTCACTGAAGCTTTCTTT
TRBJ2-3 | TRBV9 | TRBD2 | - | CASSVSSGTTDTQYF | TGTGCCAGCAGCGTTAGTAGCGGGACTACAGATACGCAGTATTTT
TRBJ1-2 | TRBV6-1 | TRBD1 | - | CASRGQGALYGYTF | TGTGCCAGCAGGGGACAGGGGGCTCTCTATGGCTACACCTTC
TRBJ1-2 | TRBV7-2 | - | few | CASSLTELYGYTF | TGTGCCAGCAGCTTAACAGAACTCTATGGCTACACCTTC
TRBJ1-4 | TRBV7-2 | - | - | CASSPWWGDEKLFF | TGTGCCAGCAGCCCCTGGTGGGGAGACGAAAAACTGTTTTTT
TRBJ1-4 | TRBV5-1 | - | - | CASSLGFAREKLFF | TGCGCCAGCAGCTTGGGTTTCGCCAGAGAAAAACTGTTTTTT
TRBJ1-3 | TRBV5-6 | - | once | CASSFGQGRNTIYF | TGTGCCAGCAGCTTCGGGCAGGGGAGAAACACCATATATTTT
TRBJ2-2 | TRBV5-1 | TRBD1 | - | CASSGQGNTGELFF | TGCGCCAGCAGCGGACAGGGGAACACCGGGGAGCTGTTTTTT